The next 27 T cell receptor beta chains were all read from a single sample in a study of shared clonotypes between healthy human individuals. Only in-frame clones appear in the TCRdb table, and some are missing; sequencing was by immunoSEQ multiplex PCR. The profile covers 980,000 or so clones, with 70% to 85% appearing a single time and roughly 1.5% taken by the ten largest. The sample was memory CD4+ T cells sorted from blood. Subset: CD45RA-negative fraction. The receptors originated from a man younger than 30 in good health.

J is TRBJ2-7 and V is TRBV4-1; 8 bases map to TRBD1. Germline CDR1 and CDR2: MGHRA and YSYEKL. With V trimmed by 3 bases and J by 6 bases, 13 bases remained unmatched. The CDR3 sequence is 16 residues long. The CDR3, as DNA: TGCGCCAGCAGCCAGGGACAGGCCAGGAGCTACGGCGAGCAGTACTTC. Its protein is CASSQGQARSYGEQYF.

The CDR3 protein is CASSYRGPGANVLTF. In nucleotides, the CDR3 is TGTGCCAGCAGTTACAGGGGGCCAGGGGCCAACGTCCTGACTTTC. The chain combines TRBV6-5 with TRBJ2-6, with 7 bases lining up with TRBD1. The junction had 2 bases not matched to a gene; V was cut back by 2 bases and J by 4 bases. The CDR3 consists of 15 residues. The germline CDR1 and CDR2 sequences are MNHEY and SVGAGI.

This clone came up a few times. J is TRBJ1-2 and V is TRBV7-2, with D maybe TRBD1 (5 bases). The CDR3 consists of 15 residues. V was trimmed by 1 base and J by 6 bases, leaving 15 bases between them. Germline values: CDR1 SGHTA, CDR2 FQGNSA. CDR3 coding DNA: TGTGCCAGCAGCTTAGACTTCGAGGGGACGAATGGCTACACCTTC. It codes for CASSLDFEGTNGYTF.

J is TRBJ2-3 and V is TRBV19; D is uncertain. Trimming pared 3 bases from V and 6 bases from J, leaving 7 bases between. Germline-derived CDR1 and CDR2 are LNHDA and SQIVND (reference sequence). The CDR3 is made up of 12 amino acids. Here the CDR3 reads CASSISLDTQYF. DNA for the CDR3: TGTGCCAGTAGTATTTCGTTGGATACGCAGTATTTT.

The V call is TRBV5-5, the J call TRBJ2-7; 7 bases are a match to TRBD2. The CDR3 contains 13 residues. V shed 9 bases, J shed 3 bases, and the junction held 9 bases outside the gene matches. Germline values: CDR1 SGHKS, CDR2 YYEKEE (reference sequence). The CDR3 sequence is CATGTNPLYEQYF. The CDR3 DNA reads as TGTGCCACCGGGACTAACCCCCTCTACGAGCAGTACTTC.

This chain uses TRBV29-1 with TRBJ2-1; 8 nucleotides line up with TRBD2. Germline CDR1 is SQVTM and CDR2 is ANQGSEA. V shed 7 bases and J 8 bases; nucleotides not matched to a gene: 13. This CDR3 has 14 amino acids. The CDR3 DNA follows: TGCAGCGGGGGACTAGGTTCAGGTAGAGATGAGCAGTTCTTC. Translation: CSGGLGSGRDEQFF.

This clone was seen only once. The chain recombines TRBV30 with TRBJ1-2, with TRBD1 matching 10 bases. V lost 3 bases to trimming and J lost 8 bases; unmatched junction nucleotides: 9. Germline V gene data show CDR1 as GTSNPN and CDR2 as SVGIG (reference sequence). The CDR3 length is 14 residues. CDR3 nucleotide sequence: TGTGCCTGGAGGACAGGGGGCACGGGTTACGGCTACACCTTC. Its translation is CAWRTGGTGYGYTF.

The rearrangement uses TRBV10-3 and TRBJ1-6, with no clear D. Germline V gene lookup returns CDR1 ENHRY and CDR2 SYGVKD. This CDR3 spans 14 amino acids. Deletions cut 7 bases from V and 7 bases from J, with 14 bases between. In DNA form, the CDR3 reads TGTGCCATCAAAGGTGACACACCAAATTCACCCCTCCACTTT. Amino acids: CAIKGDTPNSPLHF.

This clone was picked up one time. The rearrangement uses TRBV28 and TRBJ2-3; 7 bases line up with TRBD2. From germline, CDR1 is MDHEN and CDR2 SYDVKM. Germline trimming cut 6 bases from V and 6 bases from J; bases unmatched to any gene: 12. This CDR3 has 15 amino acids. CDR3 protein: CASREAGRLADTQYF. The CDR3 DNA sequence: TGTGCCAGCAGGGAAGCGGGGAGACTCGCGGATACGCAGTATTTT.

As DNA, the CDR3 is TGTGCCTGGAGTGTACCCGGGGTCGGGGATACGCAGTATTTT. Its protein is CAWSVPGVGDTQYF. V gene TRBV30 combines with J gene TRBJ2-3, with a possible D match to TRBD2 (5 bases). V was pared by 0 bases and J by 6 bases, with 13 bases between. The CDR3 runs 14 residues. Germline loops: CDR1 GTSNPN, CDR2 SVGIG (reference sequence).

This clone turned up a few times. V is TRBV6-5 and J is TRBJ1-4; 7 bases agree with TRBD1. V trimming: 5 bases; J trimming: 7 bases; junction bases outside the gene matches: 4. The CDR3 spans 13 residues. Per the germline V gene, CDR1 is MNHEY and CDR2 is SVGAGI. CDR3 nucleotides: TGTGCCAGCAGTAGGGGGCTTAGTGAAAAACTGTTTTTT. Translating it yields CASSRGLSEKLFF.

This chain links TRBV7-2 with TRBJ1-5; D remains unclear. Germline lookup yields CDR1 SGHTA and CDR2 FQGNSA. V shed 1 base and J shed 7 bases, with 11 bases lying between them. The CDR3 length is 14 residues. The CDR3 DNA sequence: TGTGCCAGCAGCTTAGATCCCCCAACCCAGCCCCAGCATTTT. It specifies CASSLDPPTQPQHF.

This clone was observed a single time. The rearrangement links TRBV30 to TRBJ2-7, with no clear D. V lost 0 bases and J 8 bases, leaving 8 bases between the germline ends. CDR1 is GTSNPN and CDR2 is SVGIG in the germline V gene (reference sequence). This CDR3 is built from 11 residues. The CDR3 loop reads CAWSVLGQQYF. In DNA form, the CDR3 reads TGTGCCTGGAGTGTGCTCGGACAGCAGTACTTC.

The CDR3 here is CASSLLGKSNEQFF. CDR3 DNA: TGTGCCAGCAGCTTACTCGGGAAGTCCAATGAGCAGTTCTTC. The chain is built from TRBV7-9 and TRBJ2-1; maybe TRBD2 (5 bases). The germline CDR1 and CDR2 sequences are SEHNR and FQNEAQ (reference sequence). The CDR3 is 14 amino acids. The V and J ends lost 2 bases and 6 bases respectively, with 11 bases between them.

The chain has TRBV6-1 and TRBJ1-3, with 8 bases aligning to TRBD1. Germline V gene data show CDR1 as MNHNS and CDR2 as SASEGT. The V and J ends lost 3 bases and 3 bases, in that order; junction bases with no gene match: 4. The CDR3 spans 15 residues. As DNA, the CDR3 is TGTGCCAGCAGTGACCAGGACAGGGTTGGAAACACCATATATTTT. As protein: CASSDQDRVGNTIYF.

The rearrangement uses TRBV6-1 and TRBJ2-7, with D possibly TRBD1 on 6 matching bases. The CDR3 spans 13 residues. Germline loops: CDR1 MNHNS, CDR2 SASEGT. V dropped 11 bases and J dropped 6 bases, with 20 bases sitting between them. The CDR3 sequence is CAVPGANYFEQYF. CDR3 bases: TGTGCCGTACCAGGGGCTAACTACTTCGAGCAGTACTTC.

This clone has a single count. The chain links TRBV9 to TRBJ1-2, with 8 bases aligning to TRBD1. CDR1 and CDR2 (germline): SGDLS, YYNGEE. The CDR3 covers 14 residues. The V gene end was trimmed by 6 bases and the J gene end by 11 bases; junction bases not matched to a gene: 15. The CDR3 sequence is CASTRQTGVLGYTF. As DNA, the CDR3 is TGTGCCAGCACCCGCCAGACAGGGGTTCTTGGATACACCTTC.

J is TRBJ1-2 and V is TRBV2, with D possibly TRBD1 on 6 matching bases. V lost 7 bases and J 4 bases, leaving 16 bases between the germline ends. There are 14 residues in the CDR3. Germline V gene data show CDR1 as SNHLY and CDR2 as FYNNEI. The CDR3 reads CASNNRGQSYGYTF. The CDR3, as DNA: TGTGCCAGCAACAACCGGGGGCAGAGCTATGGCTACACCTTC.

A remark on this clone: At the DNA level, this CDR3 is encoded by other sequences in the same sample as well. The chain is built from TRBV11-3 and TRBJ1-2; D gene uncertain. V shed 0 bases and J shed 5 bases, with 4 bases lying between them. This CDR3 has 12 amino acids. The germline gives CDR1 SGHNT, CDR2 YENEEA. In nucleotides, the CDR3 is TGTGCCAGCAGCTTAGATGGATATGGCTACACCTTC. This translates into CASSLDGYGYTF.

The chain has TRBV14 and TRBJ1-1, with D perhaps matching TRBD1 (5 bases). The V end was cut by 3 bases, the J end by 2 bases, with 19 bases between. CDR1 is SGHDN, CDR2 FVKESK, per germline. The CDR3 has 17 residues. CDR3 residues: CASSHQGPGRYNTEAFF. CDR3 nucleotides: TGTGCCAGCAGCCACCAGGGCCCAGGTAGATATAACACTGAAGCTTTCTTT.

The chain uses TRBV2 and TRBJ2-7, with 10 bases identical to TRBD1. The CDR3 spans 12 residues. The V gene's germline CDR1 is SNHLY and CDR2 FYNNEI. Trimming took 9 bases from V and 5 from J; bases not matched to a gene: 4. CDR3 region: CASQTGGHEQYF. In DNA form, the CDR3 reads TGTGCCAGTCAGACAGGGGGCCACGAGCAGTACTTC.

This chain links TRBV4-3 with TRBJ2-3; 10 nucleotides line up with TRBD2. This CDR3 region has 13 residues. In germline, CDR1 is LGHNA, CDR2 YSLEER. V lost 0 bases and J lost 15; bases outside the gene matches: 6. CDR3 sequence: CASSQETSGTVYF. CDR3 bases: TGCGCCAGCAGCCAAGAAACTAGCGGGACCGTATATTTT.

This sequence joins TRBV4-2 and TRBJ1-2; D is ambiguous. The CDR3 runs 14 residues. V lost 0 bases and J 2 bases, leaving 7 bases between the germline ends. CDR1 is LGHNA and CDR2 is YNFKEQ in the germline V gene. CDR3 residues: CASSQDSTNYGYTF. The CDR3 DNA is TGTGCCAGCAGCCAAGACTCCACGAACTATGGCTACACCTTC.

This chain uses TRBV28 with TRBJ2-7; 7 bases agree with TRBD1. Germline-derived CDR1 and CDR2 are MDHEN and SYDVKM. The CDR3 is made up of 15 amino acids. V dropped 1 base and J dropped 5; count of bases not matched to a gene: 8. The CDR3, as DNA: TGTGCCAGCAGTTTATTGGACAGGAGGAGAGACGAGCAGTACTTC. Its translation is CASSLLDRRRDEQYF.

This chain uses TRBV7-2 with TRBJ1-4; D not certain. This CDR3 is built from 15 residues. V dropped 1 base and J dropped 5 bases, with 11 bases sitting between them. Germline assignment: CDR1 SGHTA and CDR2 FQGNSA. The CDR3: CASSLEAGKNEKLFF. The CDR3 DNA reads TGTGCCAGCAGCTTAGAGGCGGGGAAGAATGAAAAACTGTTTTTT.

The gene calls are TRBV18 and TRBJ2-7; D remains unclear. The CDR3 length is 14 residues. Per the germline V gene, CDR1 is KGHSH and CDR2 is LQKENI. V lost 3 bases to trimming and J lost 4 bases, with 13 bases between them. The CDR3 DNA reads TGTGCCAGCTCACCGCAAGCAGCAGAGTACGAGCAGTACTTC. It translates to CASSPQAAEYEQYF.

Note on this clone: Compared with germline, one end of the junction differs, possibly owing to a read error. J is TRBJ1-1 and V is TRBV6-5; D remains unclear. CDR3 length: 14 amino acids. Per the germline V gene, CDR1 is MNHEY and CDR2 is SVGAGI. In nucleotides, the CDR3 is TGTGCCAGCAGCCGCGGTAGAGTGAGCACTGAAGTTTTCTTT. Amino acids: CASSRGRVSTEVFF.